The 22 T cell receptor beta chains listed next were all sequenced from one sample in a study of cytomegalovirus exposure and HLA in healthy donors. This PCR relied on a set of 60 Vbeta primers and 13 Jbeta primers. TCRdb's table, derived via immunoSEQ multiplex PCR, lists solely in-frame clones and lacks some. The table includes 150,000 to 180,000 clones, around 82% detected once. The specimen was PBMCs. The receptors here all came from a woman between 40 and 55 years old in good health and CMV-seropositive.

The V call is TRBV28, the J call TRBJ2-7; D is unclear. In germline, CDR1 is MDHEN, CDR2 SYDVKM. The CDR3 consists of 14 residues. Trimming pared 3 bases from V and 1 base from J, leaving 10 bases between. The CDR3 loop reads CASSLSLMSYEQYF. In DNA form, the CDR3 reads TGTGCCAGCAGTTTGTCCCTTATGTCCTACGAGCAGTACTTC.

Only one count was recorded for this clone. J is TRBJ1-1 and V is TRBV11-3; TRBD1 aligns across 9 bases. The CDR3 spans 14 residues. CDR1 SGHNT and CDR2 YENEEA come from the germline V gene. Trimming at V came to 4 bases and at J to 3 bases, leaving 3 bases not matched to a gene. The CDR3 spells CASSSRTGDTEAFF. The CDR3 nucleotides are TGTGCCAGCAGCTCCCGGACAGGGGACACTGAAGCTTTCTTT.

CDR3 loop: CAWSVLPRQGTTEAFF. As DNA, the CDR3 is TGTGCCTGGAGTGTACTCCCAAGACAGGGTACCACTGAAGCTTTCTTT. The chain joins TRBV30 to TRBJ1-1, with 7 bases that match TRBD1. The germline CDR1 and CDR2 sequences are GTSNPN and SVGIG (reference sequence). The CDR3 runs to 16 residues. V dropped 0 bases and J dropped 4; count of bases not matched to a gene: 11. The variable domain in full, completed from reference TRBV30 and TRBJ1-1, reads SQTIHQWPATLVQPVGSPLSLECTVEGTSNPNLYWYRQAAGRGLQLLFYSVGIGQISSEVPQNLSASRPQDRQFILSSKKLLLSDSGFYLCAWSVLPRQGTTEAFFGQGTRLTVV.

A single count supports this clone. The CDR3 bases are TGTGCCAGCAGCTTGACAGGGGGCTATTCACCCCTCCACTTT. This encodes CASSLTGGYSPLHF. This chain uses TRBV28 with TRBJ1-6; 10 nucleotides match TRBD1. There are 14 residues in the CDR3. The junction had 4 bases not matched to a gene; V was cut back by 6 bases and J by 8 bases. CDR1 is MDHEN, CDR2 SYDVKM, per germline. Filled out from reference TRBV28 and TRBJ1-6, the complete variable domain reads DVKVTQSSRYLVKRTGEKVFLECVQDMDHENMFWYRQDPGLGLRLIYFSYDVKMKEKGDIPEGYSVSREKKERFSLILESASTNQTSMYLCASSLTGGYSPLHFGNGTRLTVT.

The chain combines TRBV6-4 with TRBJ1-1; TRBD1 is a possible D gene (5 bases). V lost 6 bases and J 5 bases, leaving 13 bases between the germline ends. This CDR3 is 13 amino acids long. Germline CDR1 is MRHNA and CDR2 is SNTAGT. CDR3 loop: CASSARVETEAFF. CDR3 bases: TGTGCCAGCAGCGCCAGGGTGGAGACTGAAGCTTTCTTT.

The chain employs TRBV30 and TRBJ2-6; D possibly corresponds to TRBD1 (6 bases). Trimming cost V 2 bases and J 4 bases, with 9 bases left between them. The V gene's germline CDR1 is GTSNPN and CDR2 SVGIG (reference sequence). CDR3 length: 14 residues. The CDR3 DNA reads TGTGCCTGGAGTTCAGGGGCGGGGGCCAACGTCCTGACTTTC. Residues: CAWSSGAGANVLTF.

This rearrangement joins TRBV7-3 to TRBJ1-3; D may be TRBD1 (6 bases). CDR3 length: 14 amino acids. Trimming removed 5 bases from V and 0 bases from J, with 8 bases in between. Germline CDR1 reads SGHTA; CDR2 reads FQGTGA. CDR3 residues: CASSAGVSGNTIYF. The DNA of the CDR3 is TGTGCCAGCAGCGCAGGGGTCTCTGGAAACACCATATATTTT.

This chain links TRBV28 with TRBJ1-5, with D unresolved. The CDR3 sequence is 15 residues long. Germline assignment: CDR1 MDHEN and CDR2 SYDVKM. Between the trimmed V and J ends, which lost 5 bases and 3 bases, there was a span of 14 bases. The CDR3 DNA sequence: TGTGCCAGCAGTCCCAGTGGGAGCCACAATCAGCCCCAGCATTTT. Translation: CASSPSGSHNQPQHF.

V and J are TRBV29-1 and TRBJ1-2, with 11 nucleotides matching TRBD1. CDR3 length: 15 amino acids. Germline values: CDR1 SQVTM, CDR2 ANQGSEA. The ends lost 7 bases at V and 4 bases at J; junction bases unmatched: 11. The CDR3 spells CSAQQSGTGGYGYTF. The CDR3 bases are TGCAGCGCCCAGCAATCCGGGACAGGGGGCTATGGCTACACCTTC.

J is TRBJ2-7 and V is TRBV7-6; TRBD2 might be the D (6 bases). This CDR3 contains 17 residues. The V and J ends lost 0 bases and 2 bases respectively, with 17 bases between them. The germline gives CDR1 SGHVS, CDR2 FNYEAQ. This CDR3 is CASSLALWREQAYEQYF. The CDR3, as DNA: TGTGCCAGCAGCTTAGCGCTATGGAGGGAGCAAGCCTACGAGCAGTACTTC.

V gene TRBV18 combines with J gene TRBJ1-1, with 7 bases identical to TRBD1. J was trimmed by 0 bases and V by 2 bases; bases with no gene match: 6. Germline assignment: CDR1 KGHSH and CDR2 LQKENI. This CDR3 is built from 16 residues. The chain's CDR3 is CASSPITGDMNTEAFF. In DNA, the CDR3 is TGTGCCAGCTCACCAATAACAGGGGATATGAACACTGAAGCTTTCTTT.

CDR3 sequence: CASSPGTGIYEQYF. In nucleotides, the CDR3 is TGTGCCAGCAGTCCCGGGACAGGGATCTACGAGCAGTACTTC. The chain links TRBV6-5 to TRBJ2-7, with 9 bases fitting TRBD1. This CDR3 is built from 14 residues. Germline loops: CDR1 MNHEY, CDR2 SVGAGI. V gave up 5 bases and J gave up 3 bases; unmatched junction bases: 5.

The V and J genes are TRBV28 and TRBJ2-7; TRBD1 aligns across 7 bases. The length of the CDR3 is 15 residues. Trimming cost V 6 bases and J 2 bases; bases outside gene matches: 10. The germline gives CDR1 MDHEN, CDR2 SYDVKM. The CDR3 loop reads CASSSTGVGTYEQYF. DNA of the CDR3: TGTGCCAGCAGCTCAACAGGGGTGGGAACCTACGAGCAGTACTTC.

The chain joins TRBV7-9 to TRBJ2-3; weak D call: TRBD2 (6 bases). The V end was cut by 9 bases, the J end by 2 bases, with 15 bases between. This CDR3 spans 14 amino acids. Germline V gene lookup returns CDR1 SEHNR and CDR2 FQNEAQ (reference sequence). The CDR3 DNA follows: TGTGCCAGGAGCGGCGGGGCAACCACAGATACGCAGTATTTT. It yields the protein CARSGGATTDTQYF.

V usage is TRBV7-2 and J usage is TRBJ2-7; possible D gene TRBD1, 5 bases. Germline loops: CDR1 SGHTA, CDR2 FQGNSA. V lost 5 bases to trimming and J lost 3 bases, with 20 bases between them. CDR3 length: 16 amino acids. CDR3 amino acids: CASSRRGHGRSYEQYF. The CDR3 coding sequence is TGTGCCAGCAGCCGAAGGGGCCATGGTAGGAGCTACGAGCAGTACTTC.

This clone has a single count. The V call is TRBV6-1, the J call TRBJ2-1; a possible D gene is TRBD2 (6 bases). Trimming stripped 5 bases from V and 8 bases from J, with 10 bases between. The CDR3 has 12 amino acids. CDR1 and CDR2 from the germline V gene are MNHNS and SASEGT. The CDR3 bases are TGTGCCAGCAGTCTGGAGGGTCATGAGCAGTTCTTC. Its translation is CASSLEGHEQFF.

The rearrangement links TRBV7-9 to TRBJ2-7, with TRBD2 matching over 7 bases. The CDR3 length is 14 residues. The junction had 9 bases not matched to a gene; V was cut back by 5 bases and J by 5 bases. Germline lookup yields CDR1 SEHNR and CDR2 FQNEAQ (reference sequence). CDR3 sequence: CASSPRSGKDEQYF. DNA for the CDR3: TGTGCCAGCAGCCCCCGGAGCGGGAAGGACGAGCAGTACTTC.

The rearrangement joins TRBV7-9 to TRBJ2-3, with 9 nucleotides matching TRBD2. The CDR3 consists of 17 residues. The germline CDR1 and CDR2 sequences are SEHNR and FQNEAQ (reference sequence). V lost 1 base, J lost 5 bases, and 10 bases stayed unmatched. The CDR3 DNA is TGTGCCAGCAGCTTAGAAGGGGCGGGAGGGCCCTTAGATACGCAGTATTTT. It translates to CASSLEGAGGPLDTQYF.

V and J are TRBV28 and TRBJ1-6; TRBD1 is a possible D gene (5 bases). CDR3 length: 14 amino acids. Germline V CDR1 and CDR2: MDHEN, SYDVKM. Trimming stripped 2 bases from V and 5 bases from J, with 7 bases between. The CDR3 sequence: CASSLLTDNSPLHF. As DNA, the CDR3 is TGTGCCAGCAGTTTACTGACAGATAATTCACCCCTCCACTTT.

This rearrangement joins TRBV19 to TRBJ2-3; 7 positions match TRBD2. The CDR3 contains 15 residues. Germline CDR1 reads LNHDA; CDR2 reads SQIVND (reference sequence). V lost 4 bases and J lost 0; bases outside the gene matches: 4. The CDR3 spells CASSTSGASTDTQYF. The CDR3, as DNA: TGTGCCAGTAGTACCAGCGGGGCCAGCACAGATACGCAGTATTTT.

The gene calls are TRBV5-6 and TRBJ1-5; D gene uncertain. V lost 4 bases to trimming and J lost 9 bases, with 17 bases between them. The CDR3 totals 14 residues. Per germline, CDR1 SGHDT and CDR2 YYEEEE. The CDR3 DNA follows: TGTGCCAGCAGCCGTCTTATCGGGGTTCCGCCCCAGCATTTT. Translated, it gives CASSRLIGVPPQHF.

This clone was recorded once. V is TRBV25-1 and J is TRBJ2-7, with 9 bases identical to TRBD1. The V gene's germline CDR1 is MGHDK and CDR2 SYGVNS. With 6 bases clipped from V and 3 bases from J, the junction kept 3 bases outside the gene matches. This CDR3 is built from 13 residues. CDR3 loop: CASRGQGFYEQYF. In nucleotides, the CDR3 is TGTGCCAGCAGGGGACAGGGATTCTACGAGCAGTACTTC.